Listed below are T cell receptor beta chains from one sample, sequenced in a study of blood T cell repertoires in COVID-19. Only in-frame clones appear in the TCRdb table, and some are missing; sequencing was by immunoSEQ multiplex PCR. The top ten clones hold under 9% of a sample with over 12,000 clones, roughly 92% of them seen once. The sequencing sample was made of peripheral blood. These TCRs come from a human donor with active COVID-19. The donor label of this sample is uncertain. The CDR3 runs from the conserved cysteine through the conserved F or W. D genes are given only for firm matches. Rows may omit the clone size; those that give it use once, few, many or a size class.

TRBV6-2/TRBV6-3	NA	TRBJ2-3	NA	17	CASSSQFRGVFTDTQYF	TGTGCCAGCAGCTCACAATTCAGGGGAGTATTCACAGATACGCAGTATTTT
TRBV7-9	TRBD1	TRBJ2-5	few	14	CASSLDRQQETQYF	TGTGCCAGCAGCTTGGACAGGCAGCAAGAGACCCAGTACTTC
TRBV3-1/TRBV3-2	TRBD2	TRBJ2-1	NA	17	CASSPPWGTSGYNEQFF	TGTGCCAGCAGCCCGCCCTGGGGGACTAGCGGGTACAATGAGCAGTTCTTC
TRBV11-3	TRBD2	TRBJ2-3	NA	18	CASSPTSGGPGNTDTQYF	TGTGCCAGCAGCCCTACTAGCGGGGGGCCAGGTAATACAGATACGCAGTATTTT
TRBV29-1	NA	TRBJ2-3	NA	13	CSVTTSSTDTQYF	TGCAGCGTTACTACTTCTAGCACAGATACGCAGTATTTT
TRBV6-5	NA	TRBJ2-1	once	12	CASSYDYREQFF	TGTGCCAGCAGTTACGACTATAGAGAGCAGTTCTTC
TRBV30	NA	TRBJ1-6	few	12	CAWSERGSPLHF	TGTGCCTGGAGTGAGCGGGGATCACCCCTCCACTTT
TRBV5-1	NA	TRBJ2-7	NA	17	CASSLESPELPHYEQYF	TGCGCCAGCAGCTTGGAGTCGCCGGAGCTCCCCCACTACGAGCAGTACTTC
TRBV6-2/TRBV6-3	TRBD2	TRBJ2-1	NA	14	CASSAGAPFTEQFF	TGTGCCAGCAGCGCGGGAGCTCCTTTCACTGAGCAGTTCTTC
TRBV7-8	NA	TRBJ1-1	NA	13	CASSQGRDTEAFF	TGTGCCAGCAGCCAGGGGCGAGACACTGAAGCTTTCTTT
TRBV30	NA	TRBJ1-1	NA	14	CAWSLAGFDTEAFF	TGTGCCTGGAGTCTGGCAGGGTTTGACACTGAAGCTTTCTTT
TRBV5-1	NA	TRBJ1-2	NA	14	CASSSADGGYGYTF	TGCGCCAGCAGCTCCGCGGACGGAGGCTATGGCTACACCTTC
TRBV11-3	TRBD2	TRBJ2-1	NA	18	CASSLGTSGRAAGNEQFF	TGTGCCAGCAGCTTGGGGACTAGCGGGAGGGCCGCAGGGAATGAGCAGTTCTTC
TRBV5-1	TRBD1	TRBJ2-1	NA	16	CASSLDRGRSYNEQFF	TGCGCCAGCAGCTTAGACAGGGGGCGCTCCTACAATGAGCAGTTCTTC
TRBV29-1	NA	TRBJ1-1	NA	11	CSGKDSAAAFF	TGCAGCGGTAAGGACAGCGCGGCAGCTTTCTTT
TRBV18	TRBD1	TRBJ2-1	NA	16	CASSPPTGGSYNEQFF	TGTGCCAGCTCACCCCCGACAGGGGGCTCCTACAATGAGCAGTTCTTC
TRBV6-5	NA	TRBJ1-2	NA	11	CATEGVYGYTF	TGTGCCACCGAGGGGGTCTATGGCTACACCTTC
TRBV7-9	TRBD1	TRBJ2-3	NA	16	CASSSTGQGFTDTQYF	TGTGCCAGCAGCTCGACCGGACAGGGATTCACAGATACGCAGTATTTT
TRBV13	NA	TRBJ1-1	NA	15	CASSPEGRPRTEAFF	TGTGCCAGCAGCCCAGAGGGCCGCCCGAGAACTGAAGCTTTCTTT
TRBV11-2	NA	TRBJ2-1	NA	15	CASSIVQGPYNEQFF	TGTGCCAGCAGCATCGTCCAGGGGCCTTACAATGAGCAGTTCTTC
TRBV9	NA	TRBJ2-6	NA	19	CASSEQTGTSRAGANVLTF	TGTGCCAGCAGCGAACAGACAGGCACGTCCAGGGCTGGGGCCAACGTCCTGACTTTC
TRBV9	NA	TRBJ2-3	once	13	CASRRAPTDTQYF	TGTGCCAGCAGAAGAGCACCAACAGATACGCAGTATTTT
TRBV13	TRBD1	TRBJ2-5	NA	13	CASSFGTGESQYF	TGTGCCAGCAGCTTCGGGACAGGGGAGTCCCAGTACTTC
TRBV13	NA	TRBJ2-7	NA	14	CASSRLTASYEQYF	TGTGCCAGCAGCCGCCTGACAGCCTCCTACGAGCAGTACTTC
TRBV5-1	TRBD1	TRBJ2-3	NA	17	CASSLSPGQGGADTQYF	TGCGCCAGCAGCTTATCCCCGGGACAGGGAGGGGCAGATACGCAGTATTTT
TRBV6-2/TRBV6-3	NA	TRBJ1-6	NA	19	CASSIDRPGATSPNSPLHF	TGTGCCAGCAGTATCGACAGACCAGGAGCTACCAGTCCGAATTCACCCCTCCACTTT
TRBV19	NA	TRBJ1-4	once	16	CASSNHDSATNEKLFF	TGTGCCAGTAGTAACCATGACAGCGCAACTAATGAAAAACTGTTTTTT
TRBV30	TRBD1	TRBJ1-4	NA	14	CAWSMAGGGEKLFF	TGTGCCTGGAGTATGGCAGGGGGTGGTGAAAAACTGTTTTTT
TRBV3-1/TRBV3-2	TRBD2	TRBJ2-1	NA	17	CASSFRGPSGNVNEQFF	TGTGCCAGCAGCTTTAGGGGGCCTAGCGGGAATGTCAATGAGCAGTTCTTC
TRBV3-1/TRBV3-2	TRBD1	TRBJ2-7	NA	12	CASSPSNRGQYF	TGTGCCAGCAGCCCATCAAACAGGGGGCAGTACTTC
TRBV29-1	NA	TRBJ2-7	NA	12	CSVEEGDYEQYF	TGCAGCGTTGAAGAAGGAGACTACGAGCAGTACTTC
TRBV29-1	TRBD1	TRBJ2-7	NA	14	CSVNLQGASYEQYF	TGCAGCGTCAACCTACAGGGGGCCTCCTACGAGCAGTACTTC
TRBV7-8	NA	TRBJ1-2	NA	15	CASSSSGGGNYGYTF	TGTGCCAGCAGCTCATCTGGGGGGGGGAACTATGGCTACACCTTC
TRBV14	TRBD2	TRBJ2-1	NA	16	CASSQDISGKRRGQFF	TGTGCCAGCAGCCAAGATATTAGCGGGAAACGACGGGGGCAGTTCTTC
TRBV5-8	TRBD1	TRBJ1-5	NA	14	CASSSGQGNQPQHF	TGTGCCAGCAGCTCGGGACAGGGGAATCAGCCCCAGCATTTT
TRBV9	TRBD1	TRBJ2-7	NA	14	CASSPFPGGYEQYF	TGTGCCAGCAGCCCATTCCCAGGGGGTTACGAGCAGTACTTC
TRBV10-1	TRBD2	TRBJ2-3	NA	15	CASSDPAGGTDTQYF	TGCGCCAGCAGTGACCCAGCGGGGGGCACAGATACGCAGTATTTT
TRBV9	NA	TRBJ1-4	NA	15	CASSLGGATNEKLFF	TGTGCCAGCAGCCTGGGGGGGGCAACTAATGAAAAACTGTTTTTT
TRBV14	TRBD1	TRBJ1-3	NA	15	CASSHMTGFGNTIYF	TGTGCCAGCAGCCATATGACAGGGTTTGGAAACACCATATATTTT
TRBV5-1	NA	TRBJ1-2	NA	15	CASSLPGGGLDGYTF	TGCGCCAGCAGCTTGCCCGGAGGAGGGCTCGATGGCTACACCTTC
TRBV7-8	NA	TRBJ2-7	NA	14	CASSLARTAYEQYF	TGTGCCAGCAGCTTAGCGCGGACAGCCTACGAGCAGTACTTC
TRBV18	NA	TRBJ2-1	once	12	CASSRGGNEQFF	TGTGCCAGCTCACGGGGCGGCAATGAGCAGTTCTTC
TRBV10-1	NA	TRBJ1-1	NA	12	CASSDPGGGAFF	TGCGCCAGCAGTGACCCCGGGGGGGGAGCTTTCTTT
TRBV7-2	NA	TRBJ2-3	NA	16	CASRSERWTVADTQYF	TGTGCCAGCAGATCGGAGCGGTGGACAGTAGCAGATACGCAGTATTTT
TRBV2	TRBD2	TRBJ2-5	NA	15	CASRGPLAGEETQYF	TGTGCCAGCAGAGGACCACTAGCGGGGGAAGAGACCCAGTACTTC
TRBV19	NA	TRBJ2-1	NA	16	CASTPAGKSSYNEQFF	TGTGCCAGTACCCCAGCGGGCAAGAGCTCCTACAATGAGCAGTTCTTC
TRBV2	TRBD1	TRBJ1-5	NA	13	CASGDRGFQPQHF	TGTGCCAGCGGGGACAGGGGATTTCAGCCCCAGCATTTT
TRBV5-4	NA	TRBJ2-3	NA	14	CASSLVLRGDSVYF	TGTGCCAGCAGCTTGGTCCTCAGGGGGGACAGCGTGTATTTT
TRBV7-2	TRBD2	TRBJ2-2	NA	17	CASSLNSGGVDTGELFF	TGTGCCAGCAGCTTGAACAGCGGGGGGGTCGACACCGGGGAGCTGTTTTTT
TRBV11-3	TRBD1	TRBJ1-1	NA	18	CASSHFKQGARVNTEAFF	TGTGCCAGCAGCCATTTTAAACAGGGGGCGCGGGTGAACACTGAAGCTTTCTTT
TRBV6-1	NA	TRBJ1-2	NA	13	CASSELQASGYTF	TGTGCCAGCAGTGAACTACAGGCAAGTGGCTACACCTTC
TRBV2	TRBD2	TRBJ2-5	NA	17	CASSRSVGGLVIETQYF	TGTGCCAGCAGTAGGAGTGTTGGGGGACTAGTTATCGAGACCCAGTACTTC
TRBV10-3	NA	TRBJ2-5	NA	14	CAISERQGKETQYF	TGTGCCATCAGTGAGAGGCAGGGGAAAGAGACCCAGTACTTC